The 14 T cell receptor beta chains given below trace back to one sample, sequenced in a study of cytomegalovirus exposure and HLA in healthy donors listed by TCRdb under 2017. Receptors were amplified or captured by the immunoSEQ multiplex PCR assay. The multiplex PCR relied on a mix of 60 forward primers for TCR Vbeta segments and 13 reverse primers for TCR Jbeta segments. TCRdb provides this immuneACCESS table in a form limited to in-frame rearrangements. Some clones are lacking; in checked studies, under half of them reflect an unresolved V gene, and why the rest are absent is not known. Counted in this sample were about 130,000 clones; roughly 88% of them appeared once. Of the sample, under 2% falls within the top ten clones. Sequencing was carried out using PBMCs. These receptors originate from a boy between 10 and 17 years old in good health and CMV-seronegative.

The CDR3: CASSPDRGRGNYGYTF. Written as DNA, the CDR3 is TGTGCCAGCAGCCCGGACAGGGGGCGAGGAAACTATGGCTACACCTTC. V usage is TRBV5-4 and J usage is TRBJ1-2; 11 nucleotides match TRBD1. Germline values: CDR1 SGHNT, CDR2 YYREEE (reference sequence). The CDR3 has 16 amino acids. J was trimmed by 2 bases and V by 4 bases; bases with no gene match: 7.

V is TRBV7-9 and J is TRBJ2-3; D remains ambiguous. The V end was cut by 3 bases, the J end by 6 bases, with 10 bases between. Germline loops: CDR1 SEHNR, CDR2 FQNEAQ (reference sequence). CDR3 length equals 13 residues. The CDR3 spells CASSFEIVDTQYF. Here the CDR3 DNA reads TGTGCCAGCAGCTTCGAAATAGTTGATACGCAGTATTTT.

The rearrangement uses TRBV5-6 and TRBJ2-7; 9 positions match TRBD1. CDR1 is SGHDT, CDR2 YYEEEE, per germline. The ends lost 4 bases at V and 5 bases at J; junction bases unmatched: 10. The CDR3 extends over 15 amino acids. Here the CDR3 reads CASSIPGQGSHEQYF. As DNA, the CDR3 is TGTGCCAGCAGCATTCCGGGACAGGGTTCCCACGAGCAGTACTTC.

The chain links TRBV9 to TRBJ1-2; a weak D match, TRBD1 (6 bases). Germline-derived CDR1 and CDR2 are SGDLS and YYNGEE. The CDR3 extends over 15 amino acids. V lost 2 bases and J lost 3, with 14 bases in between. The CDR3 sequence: CASSVQGLSDYGYTF. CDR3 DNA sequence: TGTGCCAGCAGCGTTCAGGGGTTATCTGACTATGGCTACACCTTC.

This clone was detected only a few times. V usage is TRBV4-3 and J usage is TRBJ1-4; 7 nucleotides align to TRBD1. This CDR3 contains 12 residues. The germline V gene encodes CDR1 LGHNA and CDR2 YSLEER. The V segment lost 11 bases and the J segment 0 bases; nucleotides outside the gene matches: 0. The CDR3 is CAGTATNEKLFF. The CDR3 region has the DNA TGCGCCGGGACAGCAACTAATGAAAAACTGTTTTTT.

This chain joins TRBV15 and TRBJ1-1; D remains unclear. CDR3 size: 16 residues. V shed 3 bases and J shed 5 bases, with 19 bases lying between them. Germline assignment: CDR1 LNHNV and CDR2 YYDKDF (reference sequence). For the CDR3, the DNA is TGTGCCACCAGCAGGGCCGGTAAAGGGAGTTTAACTGAAGCTTTCTTT. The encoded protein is CATSRAGKGSLTEAFF.

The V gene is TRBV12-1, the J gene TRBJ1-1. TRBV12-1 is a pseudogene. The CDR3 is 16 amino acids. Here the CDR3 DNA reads TGTGCCAGCACCTATCCGGGACTGCGGGTTAACACTGAAGCTTTCTTT. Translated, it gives CASTYPGLRVNTEAFF.

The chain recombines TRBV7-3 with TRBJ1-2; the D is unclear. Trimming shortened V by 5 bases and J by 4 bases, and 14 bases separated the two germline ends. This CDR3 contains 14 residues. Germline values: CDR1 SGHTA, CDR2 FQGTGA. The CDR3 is CASSPTRGGYGYTF. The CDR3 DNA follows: TGTGCCAGCAGCCCTACGCGGGGTGGCTATGGCTACACCTTC.

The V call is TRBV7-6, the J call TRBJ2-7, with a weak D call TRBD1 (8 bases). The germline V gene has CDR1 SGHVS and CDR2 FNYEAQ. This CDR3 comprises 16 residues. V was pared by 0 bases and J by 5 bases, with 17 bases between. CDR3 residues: CASSLAGRTGSDEQYF. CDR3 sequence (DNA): TGTGCCAGCAGCTTAGCCGGGAGGACAGGGAGCGACGAGCAGTACTTC.

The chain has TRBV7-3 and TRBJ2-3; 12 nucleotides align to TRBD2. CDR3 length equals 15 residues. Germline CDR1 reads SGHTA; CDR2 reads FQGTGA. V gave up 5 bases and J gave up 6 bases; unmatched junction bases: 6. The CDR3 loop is CASSPTSGSRDTQYF. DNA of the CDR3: TGTGCCAGCAGCCCGACTAGCGGGAGCAGGGATACGCAGTATTTT.

DNA for the CDR3: TGTGCCAGCAGACTCAGACAGGGGAATTCACCCCTCCACTTT. This codes for CASRLRQGNSPLHF. The chain carries TRBV6-1 and TRBJ1-6; 8 nucleotides align to TRBD1. Per the germline V gene, CDR1 is MNHNS and CDR2 is SASEGT. With V trimmed by 6 bases and J by 7 bases, 5 bases remained unmatched. The CDR3 length is 14 residues.

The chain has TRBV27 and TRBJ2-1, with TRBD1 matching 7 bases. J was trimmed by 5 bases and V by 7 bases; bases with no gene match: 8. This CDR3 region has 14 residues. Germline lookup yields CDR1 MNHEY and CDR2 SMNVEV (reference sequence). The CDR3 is CASKSTGPNNEQFF. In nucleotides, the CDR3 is TGTGCCAGCAAATCGACAGGGCCTAACAATGAGCAGTTCTTC.

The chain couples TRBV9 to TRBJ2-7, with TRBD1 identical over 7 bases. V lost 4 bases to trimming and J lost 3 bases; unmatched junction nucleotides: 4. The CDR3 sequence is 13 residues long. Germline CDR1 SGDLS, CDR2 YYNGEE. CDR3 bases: TGTGCCAGCAGCAAGGCAGGGGGCTACGAGCAGTACTTC. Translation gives CASSKAGGYEQYF.

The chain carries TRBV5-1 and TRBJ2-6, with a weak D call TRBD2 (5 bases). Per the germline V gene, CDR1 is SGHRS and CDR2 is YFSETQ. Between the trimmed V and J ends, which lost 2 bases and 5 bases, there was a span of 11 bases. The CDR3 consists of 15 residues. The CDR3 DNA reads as TGCGCCAGCAGCTTCGAGGGCCTGAGGGCCAACGTCCTGACTTTC. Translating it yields CASSFEGLRANVLTF.